The 5 T cell receptor beta chains in this list originate from one sample, sequenced in a study of CD8 T cells in Susac syndrome. Reverse transcription of 0.5 to 1 ug RNA was carried out with random hexamers. MiXCR, run by TCRdb on the immunoSEQ multiplex PCR reads, gives a single entry per CDR3 protein. The table includes some 120,000 distinct CDR3 sequences, about 95% detected once. Sequenced sample: CD4+ T cells from PBMCs. The receptors were sampled from a human donor in good health.

This chain connects TRBV2 to TRBJ2-7; D tentatively reads TRBD1 or TRBD2 (7 bases each). Looked up from germline, CDR1 is SNHLY and CDR2 is FYNNEI. CDR3 size: 14 residues. Trimming cost V 1 base and J 3 bases, with 10 bases left between them. The CDR3 region is CASSEGRGGYEQYF. The CDR3 DNA sequence: TGTGCCAGCAGTGAAGGCAGGGGGGGCTACGAGCAGTACTTC.

This clonotype was recorded only once. V usage is TRBV12-3 or TRBV12-4 and J usage is TRBJ2-7, with 8 bases fitting TRBD1. CDR3 size: 14 residues. Unmatched junction bases numbered 6, after V lost 1 base and J lost 7 bases. The chain's CDR3 is CASSLGTGTGEQYF. The CDR3 DNA reads as TGTGCCAGCAGTTTAGGGACAGGGACGGGGGAGCAGTACTTC.

This clonotype was observed once. The genes are TRBV28 and TRBJ2-5; D might be TRBD2 (5 bases). CDR3 length: 14 amino acids. Germline V lookup: CDR1 MDHEN, CDR2 SYDVKM. Trimming pared 5 bases from V and 7 bases from J, leaving 17 bases between. CDR3 nucleotides: TGTGCCAGCAGTGCCCAGCGGCCGCGCCGGACCCAGTACTTC. This sequence encodes CASSAQRPRRTQYF.

The genes are TRBV12-3 or TRBV12-4 and TRBJ2-6; maybe TRBD1 (6 bases). V shed 10 bases and J shed 2 bases, with 18 bases lying between them. The CDR3 loop spans 16 amino acids. The CDR3 bases are TGTGCCAACGACCAGGGGTCGTTCGCTGGGGCCAACGTCCTGACTTTC. Translated: CANDQGSFAGANVLTF.

This chain joins TRBV12-3 or TRBV12-4 and TRBJ1-2; 7 bases are shared with TRBD1. Trimming took 3 bases from V and 4 from J; bases not matched to a gene: 2. The CDR3 runs 13 residues. The CDR3 here is CASSLQGGYGYTF. Written as DNA, the CDR3 is TGTGCCAGCAGTTTGCAGGGGGGCTATGGCTACACCTTC.